The clone carrying this T cell receptor (beta chain) was observed a handful of times. Its antigen is still unknown. The CDR3 totals 12 residues. Germline V gene lookup returns CDR1 MNHNY and CDR2 SVGAGI (reference sequence). V lost 8 bases to trimming and J lost 5 bases, with 12 bases between them. Sequencing was at survey level. TCRdb's table, derived via immunoSEQ multiplex PCR, lists solely in-frame clones and lacks some. The sample contains about 64,000 clones, 77% of which appear only once. This sample was taken from a study of pediatric ulcerative colitis. Overall study findings and caveats: This repertoire reflects total lymphocytes rather than subpopulations like regulatory T cells.

Input material: blood. This chain joins TRBV6-6 and TRBJ2-5, with D uncertain. This clonotype originated in a boy aged 5-17 years with moderate ulcerative colitis. CDR3 DNA: TGTGCCAGCCGAAATGGGGTGGAGACCCAGTACTTC. This sequence encodes CASRNGVETQYF.